The 21 T cell receptor beta chains reported below all come from one sample, sequenced in a study of blood T cell repertoires in COVID-19. Clones were sequenced by immunoSEQ multiplex PCR, and TCRdb holds only the in-frame ones, with some missing. The repertoire holds 250,000 or so clones, with under 90% as singletons. Material: PBMCs or T cells enriched from blood (not recorded which). These receptor sequences come from a woman aged 40 to 50 who had been exposed to COVID-19.

This chain uses TRBV12-3 or TRBV12-4 with TRBJ1-2; possible D gene TRBD1, 5 bases. V lost 2 bases to trimming and J lost 6 bases, with 10 bases between them. The CDR3 extends over 13 amino acids. The CDR3 reads CASSLIPDNGYTF. The CDR3, as DNA: TGTGCCAGCAGTTTAATCCCGGACAATGGCTACACCTTC.

The chain couples TRBV12-5 to TRBJ1-3; unclear D gene. This CDR3 contains 17 residues. The V end lost 2 bases, the J end lost 0 bases, and 14 bases lay between the germline ends. Germline V lookup: CDR1 LGHNT, CDR2 FRNRAP. In nucleotides, the CDR3 is TGTGCTAGTGGTTTGTTACTGGGCAGGAACTCTGGAAACACCATATATTTT. Translated, it gives CASGLLLGRNSGNTIYF.

The CDR3 reads CASSVLANTEAFF. In DNA form, the CDR3 reads TGTGCCAGCAGCGTTTTAGCGAACACTGAAGCTTTCTTT. The chain carries TRBV11-3 and TRBJ1-1; D gene ambiguous. The V and J ends lost 5 bases and 1 base respectively, with 8 bases between them. Germline V gives CDR1 SGHNT, CDR2 YENEEA. CDR3 size: 13 residues.

V and J are TRBV6-4 and TRBJ1-3; the match to TRBD1 covers 7 bases. The CDR3 sequence is 14 residues long. The trim removed 4 bases at V and 2 bases at J, leaving 2 bases unmatched. CDR1 is MRHNA, CDR2 SNTAGT, per germline. Written as DNA, the CDR3 is TGTGCCAGCAGTGCCACAGGGGCTGGAAACACCATATATTTT. Amino acid sequence: CASSATGAGNTIYF.

The CDR3 here is CASSFLPSGNTGELFF. The CDR3 DNA is TGTGCCAGCAGCTTCCTCCCTAGCGGTAACACCGGGGAGCTGTTTTTT. This chain connects TRBV7-8 to TRBJ2-2, with 7 bases lining up with TRBD2. Germline lookup yields CDR1 SGHVS and CDR2 FQNEAQ. The CDR3 has 16 residues. V trimming: 3 bases; J trimming: 2 bases; junction bases outside the gene matches: 6.

The chain employs TRBV4-2 and TRBJ2-7; 7 nucleotides line up with TRBD1. Germline V lookup: CDR1 LGHNA, CDR2 YNFKEQ. V was pared by 4 bases and J by 4 bases, with 10 bases of the junction left unmatched. This CDR3 is built from 15 residues. The CDR3 region has the DNA TGTGCCAGCAGCCGCAACCGGGACAGAAAATACGAGCAGTACTTC. Its protein product is CASSRNRDRKYEQYF.

This chain joins TRBV6-2 or TRBV6-3 and TRBJ2-6; 8 bases are shared with TRBD2. Germline V CDR1 and CDR2: MNHEY, SVGEGT. The CDR3 has 18 amino acids. V gave up 2 bases and J gave up 0 bases; unmatched junction bases: 6. This CDR3 reads CASSYVASGYSGANVLTF. CDR3 in DNA: TGTGCCAGCAGTTACGTAGCTAGCGGGTACTCTGGGGCCAACGTCCTGACTTTC.

V is TRBV7-2 and J is TRBJ1-1; maybe TRBD1 (5 bases). The CDR3 totals 15 residues. V lost 5 bases and J lost 6, with 19 bases in between. Germline-derived CDR1 and CDR2 are SGHTA and FQGNSA. For the CDR3, the DNA is TGTGCCAGCAGCCCCCCGGGGGAGTGGAGGTCTGAAGCTTTCTTT. This gives the protein CASSPPGEWRSEAFF. Full variable domain (missing parts from reference TRBV7-2 and TRBJ1-1): GAGVSQSPSNKVTEKGKDVELRCDPISGHTALYWYRQSLGQGLEFLIYFQGNSAPDKSGLPSDRFSAERTGGSVSTLTIQRTQQEDSAVYLCASSPPGEWRSEAFFGQGTRLTVV.

V is TRBV19 and J is TRBJ1-1, with D possibly being TRBD1 (6 bases). The ends were cut back, 6 bases at V and 5 bases at J, with 19 bases in the middle. The CDR3 runs 15 residues. Germline V gene lookup returns CDR1 LNHDA and CDR2 SQIVND (reference sequence). CDR3 nucleotides: TGTGCCAGTAGCTCCGGGACAACAAAACAGACTGAAGCTTTCTTT. This sequence encodes CASSSGTTKQTEAFF.

The chain carries TRBV5-1 and TRBJ1-1, with D maybe TRBD1 (5 bases). The V end was cut by 0 bases, the J end by 3 bases, with 9 bases between. Germline V gene data show CDR1 as SGHRS and CDR2 as YFSETQ. The CDR3 has 14 amino acids. In nucleotides, the CDR3 is TGCGCCAGCAGCTTGGAAGGGGAGGACACTGAAGCTTTCTTT. As protein: CASSLEGEDTEAFF.

The chain has TRBV2 and TRBJ2-7, with D perhaps matching TRBD2 (5 bases). Germline V lookup: CDR1 SNHLY, CDR2 FYNNEI. The CDR3 covers 13 residues. The V end was cut by 8 bases, the J end by 3 bases, with 14 bases between. The CDR3 is CASGRRAGYEQYF. CDR3 DNA: TGTGCCAGCGGCCGGCGGGCGGGCTACGAGCAGTACTTC.

The chain couples TRBV19 to TRBJ1-1; unclear D gene. Germline V gene sequence: CDR1 LNHDA, CDR2 SQIVND (reference sequence). This CDR3 region has 15 residues. V lost 3 bases and J 3 bases, leaving 14 bases between the germline ends. Here the CDR3 DNA reads TGTGCCAGTAGTATTCGGTCGGGAGGTGACACTGAAGCTTTCTTT. It translates to CASSIRSGGDTEAFF.

The chain combines TRBV11-2 with TRBJ2-5, with TRBD2 matching over 9 bases. V lost 6 bases and J lost 0; bases outside the gene matches: 8. There are 16 residues in the CDR3. Germline CDR1 is SGHAT and CDR2 is FQNNGV. The CDR3 region is CASSMGASGNQETQYF. CDR3 in DNA: TGTGCCAGCAGTATGGGGGCTAGCGGGAACCAAGAGACCCAGTACTTC.

This rearrangement joins TRBV14 to TRBJ2-3, with TRBD2 matching 11 bases. Looked up from germline, CDR1 is SGHDN and CDR2 is FVKESK. V shed 4 bases and J 2 bases; nucleotides not matched to a gene: 5. This CDR3 is 16 amino acids long. The CDR3 here is CASSRVLAGATDTQYF. The CDR3 DNA reads as TGTGCCAGCAGCCGAGTACTAGCGGGGGCCACAGATACGCAGTATTTT.

For the CDR3, the DNA is TGTGCCAGCAGGGGGAGGCATTCCGTCGTGCACTATGGCTACACCTTC. Encoded protein: CASRGRHSVVHYGYTF. The gene calls are TRBV28 and TRBJ1-2; D is uncertain. The CDR3 is 16 residues long. Between the trimmed V and J ends, which lost 6 bases and 3 bases, there was a span of 20 bases. CDR1 is MDHEN and CDR2 is SYDVKM in the germline V gene.

The V gene is TRBV6-1, the J gene TRBJ2-6, with D maybe TRBD1 (6 bases). Germline CDR1 MNHNS, CDR2 SASEGT. Trimming cost V 3 bases and J 0 bases, with 12 bases left between them. The CDR3 spans 17 residues. CDR3 residues: CASSETQGPSGANVLTF. For the CDR3, the DNA is TGTGCCAGCAGTGAGACACAGGGACCCTCTGGGGCCAACGTCCTGACTTTC.

The CDR3 spells CASSESRGTSGGNEQFF. CDR3 sequence (DNA): TGTGCCAGCAGTGAATCACGAGGGACTAGCGGGGGGAATGAGCAGTTCTTC. The rearrangement uses TRBV25-1 and TRBJ2-1; 15 nucleotides match TRBD2. CDR3 length: 17 amino acids. Germline CDR1 is MGHDK and CDR2 is SYGVNS. V was clipped by 1 base and J by 7 bases; unmatched bases: 5. Filled out from reference TRBV25-1 and TRBJ2-1, the complete variable domain reads EADIYQTPRYLVIGTGKKITLECSQTMGHDKMYWYQQDPGMELHLIHYSYGVNSTEKGDLSSESTVSRIRTEHFPLTLESARPSHTSQYLCASSESRGTSGGNEQFFGPGTRLTVL.

This sequence joins TRBV11-2 and TRBJ2-7, with TRBD1 matching over 9 bases. Trimming took 5 bases from V and 4 from J; bases not matched to a gene: 15. The CDR3 totals 17 residues. Germline V lookup: CDR1 SGHAT, CDR2 FQNNGV. CDR3 residues: CASSPHGTGNVGYEQYF. Written as DNA, the CDR3 is TGTGCCAGCAGCCCCCACGGGACAGGGAACGTCGGGTACGAGCAGTACTTC.

This chain links TRBV5-1 with TRBJ1-1; 7 bases are shared with TRBD1. The CDR3 consists of 15 residues. Germline V gene lookup returns CDR1 SGHRS and CDR2 YFSETQ. The V gene end was trimmed by 4 bases and the J gene end by 5 bases; junction bases not matched to a gene: 11. The CDR3 DNA reads TGCGCCAGCAGCCTAAAGGGGGCAGAGGGGACTGAAGCTTTCTTT. Its translation: CASSLKGAEGTEAFF.

The V gene is TRBV9, the J gene TRBJ2-7, with D perhaps TRBD1 (6 bases). Germline loops: CDR1 SGDLS, CDR2 YYNGEE. Deletions cut 0 bases from V and 2 bases from J, with 9 bases between. This CDR3 region has 14 residues. The CDR3: CASSVGTDTYEQYF. DNA for the CDR3: TGTGCCAGCAGCGTAGGGACAGACACCTACGAGCAGTACTTC.

This clone has just one count. The chain employs TRBV19 and TRBJ2-7; D call uncertain. The germline V gene has CDR1 LNHDA and CDR2 SQIVND (reference sequence). The V gene lost 1 base and the J gene lost 3 bases, with 10 bases spanning the gap. This CDR3 has 14 residues. CDR3 coding DNA: TGTGCCAGTAGTATAGGGCCACAGAGCTACGAGCAGTACTTC. Translating gives CASSIGPQSYEQYF. Complete variable domain (other parts from reference TRBV19 and TRBJ2-7): DGGITQSPKYLFRKEGQNVTLSCEQNLNHDAMYWYRQDPGQGLRLIYYSQIVNDFQKGDIAEGYSVSREKKESFPLTVTSAQKNPTAFYLCASSIGPQSYEQYFGPGTRLTVT.